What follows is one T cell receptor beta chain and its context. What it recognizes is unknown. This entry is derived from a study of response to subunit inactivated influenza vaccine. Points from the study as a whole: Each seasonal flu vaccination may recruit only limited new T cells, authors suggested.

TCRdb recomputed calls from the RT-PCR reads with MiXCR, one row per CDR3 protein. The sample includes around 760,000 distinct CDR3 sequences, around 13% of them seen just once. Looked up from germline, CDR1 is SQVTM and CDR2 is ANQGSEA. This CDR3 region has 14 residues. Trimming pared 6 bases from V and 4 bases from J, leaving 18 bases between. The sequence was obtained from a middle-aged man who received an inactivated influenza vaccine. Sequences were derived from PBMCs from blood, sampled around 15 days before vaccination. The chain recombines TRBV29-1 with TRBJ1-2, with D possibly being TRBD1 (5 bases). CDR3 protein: CSVAPPGRSYGYTF. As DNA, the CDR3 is TGCAGCGTGGCCCCACCGGGACGGAGCTATGGCTACACCTTC.